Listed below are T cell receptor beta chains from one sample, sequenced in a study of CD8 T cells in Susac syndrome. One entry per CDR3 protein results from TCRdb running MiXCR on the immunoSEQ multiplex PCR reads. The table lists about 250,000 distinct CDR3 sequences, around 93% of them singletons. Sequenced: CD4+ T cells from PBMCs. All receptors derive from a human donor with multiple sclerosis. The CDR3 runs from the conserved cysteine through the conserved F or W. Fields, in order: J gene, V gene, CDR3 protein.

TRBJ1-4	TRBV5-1	CASSPSRQGSNEKLFF
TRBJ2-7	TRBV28	CASSLEGKQYF
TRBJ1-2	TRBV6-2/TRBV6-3	CASSYSGDGYTF
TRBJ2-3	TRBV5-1	CASSFLTGSDTQYF
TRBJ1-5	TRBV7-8	CASSLDSESNQPQHF
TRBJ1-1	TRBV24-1	CATSDYTTAGAFF
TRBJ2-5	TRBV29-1	CSVSQIQDRTETQYF
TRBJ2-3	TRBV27	CASSSRTSGSSDTQYF
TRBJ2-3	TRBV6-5	CASSLTGASTDTQYF
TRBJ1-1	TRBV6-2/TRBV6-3	CASWDFPNTEAFF
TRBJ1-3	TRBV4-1	CASSQLVTSGNTIYF
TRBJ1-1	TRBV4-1	CASSQGWNTEAFF
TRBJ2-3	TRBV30	CAWSVTSGDIFDTQYF
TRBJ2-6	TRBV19	CASAGGSGANVLTF
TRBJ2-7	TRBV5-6	CASSPGVQRTYYEQYF
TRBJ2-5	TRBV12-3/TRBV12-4	CASSLEASPQETQYF